These 14 T cell receptor beta chains came from one sample sequenced in a study of shared clonotypes between healthy human individuals. Method: immunoSEQ multiplex PCR; TCRdb's copy keeps in-frame clones and lacks some. The sample yields under 2,500,000 clones, under 97% seen once. The sequencing sample was made of naive CD4+ T cells sorted from blood. Subset indicated: CD45RA+ positively selected. The source of these receptors is a man younger than 30 in good health.

There are a few counts of this clone. The chain joins TRBV21-1 to TRBJ1-2. TRBV21-1 is a known pseudogene. The CDR3 extends over 19 amino acids. The DNA for the CDR3 is TGTGCCAGCAGCAGGAGGTTAGAGAGAATTTCCCCATACCGCTATGGCTACACCTTC. Encoded protein: CASSRRLERISPYRYGYTF.

The gene calls are TRBV5-6 and TRBJ2-3; TRBD2 matches 8 bases. Germline V gene data show CDR1 as SGHDT and CDR2 as YYEEEE. V gave up 1 base and J gave up 4 bases; unmatched junction bases: 5. The CDR3 is 15 residues long. CDR3 sequence reads: CASSLSGRTADTQYF. The CDR3 DNA reads as TGTGCCAGCAGCTTGAGCGGGAGAACAGCAGATACGCAGTATTTT. Drawing the rest from reference TRBV5-6 and TRBJ2-3, the complete variable domain is DAGVTQSPTHLIKTRGQQVTLRCSPKSGHDTVSWYQQALGQGPQFIFQYYEEEERQRGNFPDRFSGHQFPNYSSELNVNALLLGDSALYLCASSLSGRTADTQYFGPGTRLTVL.

This clone occurred once. This sequence joins TRBV5-1 and TRBJ1-1, with 8 bases matching TRBD1. This CDR3 contains 16 residues. V lost 0 bases, J lost 4 bases, and 8 bases stayed unmatched. Germline V gene sequence: CDR1 SGHRS, CDR2 YFSETQ. The CDR3 reads CASSLGRTTGGTEAFF. The CDR3, as DNA: TGCGCCAGCAGCTTGGGGCGTACCACAGGGGGCACTGAAGCTTTCTTT.

The chain employs TRBV7-2 and TRBJ1-5; D gene unclear. CDR1 and CDR2 (germline): SGHTA, FQGNSA. The CDR3 has 15 amino acids. The V gene lost 2 bases and the J gene lost 7 bases, with 15 bases spanning the gap. The CDR3 nucleotides read TGTGCCAGCAGCTTACCTTCGGGATTCGGGCAGCCCCAGCATTTT. This gives the protein CASSLPSGFGQPQHF. The entire variable domain, with the rest obtained from reference TRBV7-2 and TRBJ1-5, is as follows: GAGVSQSPSNKVTEKGKDVELRCDPISGHTALYWYRQSLGQGLEFLIYFQGNSAPDKSGLPSDRFSAERTGGSVSTLTIQRTQQEDSAVYLCASSLPSGFGQPQHFGDGTRLSIL.

This chain connects TRBV18 to TRBJ2-1, with 8 bases fitting TRBD2. CDR3 length equals 19 residues. V lost 0 bases to trimming and J lost 5 bases; unmatched junction nucleotides: 15. Germline CDR1 KGHSH, CDR2 LQKENI. The CDR3 here is CASSPPGLGGIKTNNEQFF. The CDR3 coding sequence is TGTGCCAGCTCACCACCGGGACTAGGAGGGATAAAGACAAACAATGAGCAGTTCTTC. Filled out from reference TRBV18 and TRBJ2-1, the complete variable domain reads NAGVMQNPRHLVRRRGQEARLRCSPMKGHSHVYWYRQLPEEGLKFMVYLQKENIIDESGMPKERFSAEFPKEGPSILRIQQVVRGDSAAYFCASSPPGLGGIKTNNEQFFGPGTRLTVL.

The chain has TRBV5-1 and TRBJ1-5; tentatively, D is TRBD1 (6 bases). The length of the CDR3 is 15 residues. V lost 6 bases, J lost 3 bases, and 16 bases lay in between. CDR1 SGHRS and CDR2 YFSETQ come from the germline V gene. The CDR3 reads CASTFTGQPNQPQHF. The CDR3, as DNA: TGCGCCAGCACCTTCACTGGACAGCCCAATCAGCCCCAGCATTTT.

V usage is TRBV27 and J usage is TRBJ1-1; no clear D. The CDR3 extends over 13 amino acids. The V gene lost 7 bases and the J gene lost 1 base, with 10 bases spanning the gap. Germline V CDR1 and CDR2: MNHEY, SMNVEV (reference sequence). CDR3 coding DNA: TGTGCCAGCACCAAGTCGGGGAACACTGAAGCTTTCTTT. It encodes CASTKSGNTEAFF.

This clone occurred once. The chain has TRBV29-1 and TRBJ2-2; 8 nucleotides line up with TRBD1. V was clipped by 6 bases and J by 7 bases; unmatched bases: 16. Germline CDR1 SQVTM, CDR2 ANQGSEA. The CDR3 contains 16 residues. The CDR3 reads CSVGQRGQGAIGELFF. The CDR3 DNA is TGCAGCGTGGGCCAAAGAGGGCAGGGGGCAATCGGGGAGCTGTTTTTT.

In the case of this clone: This CDR3 is also generated by other DNA sequences in the sample. The chain links TRBV5-6 to TRBJ2-2; D remains unclear. Germline loops: CDR1 SGHDT, CDR2 YYEEEE. V lost 2 bases and J lost 5, with 7 bases in between. CDR3 length equals 13 residues. The CDR3 loop reads CASSFGGTGELFF. CDR3 sequence (DNA): TGTGCCAGCAGCTTCGGTGGGACCGGGGAGCTGTTTTTT.

This chain connects TRBV2 to TRBJ2-5; unclear D gene. Trimming took 8 bases from V and 5 from J, leaving 6 bases between them. The CDR3 has 10 amino acids. Per the germline V gene, CDR1 is SNHLY and CDR2 is FYNNEI. The CDR3: CASLGETQYF. CDR3 DNA: TGTGCCAGCTTGGGGGAGACCCAGTACTTC.

The V call is TRBV19, the J call TRBJ1-5; 9 bases are a match to TRBD1. Germline CDR1 reads LNHDA; CDR2 reads SQIVND (reference sequence). The CDR3 has 15 amino acids. Losses at the gene ends were 5 bases for V and 5 bases for J; bases not matched to a gene: 7. As DNA, the CDR3 is TGTGCCAGTAGTCCCCGACAGGGGGGCCATCAGCCCCAGCATTTT. It codes for CASSPRQGGHQPQHF.

About this clone: Within the sample, other DNA sequences also encode this same CDR3. The CDR3 sequence: CASSPGQGVSYEQYF. The CDR3 DNA is TGTGCCAGCAGCCCGGGACAGGGGGTCTCCTACGAGCAGTACTTC. The chain uses TRBV5-4 and TRBJ2-7; the match to TRBD1 covers 11 bases. The V gene's germline CDR1 is SGHNT and CDR2 YYREEE (reference sequence). The ends lost 4 bases at V and 0 bases at J; junction bases unmatched: 3. The CDR3 covers 15 residues.

This sequence joins TRBV2 and TRBJ1-5, with D possibly TRBD1 on 5 matching bases. The CDR3 is 14 residues long. Trimming stripped 6 bases from V and 3 bases from J, with 12 bases between. Germline assignment: CDR1 SNHLY and CDR2 FYNNEI. DNA of the CDR3: TGTGCCAGCAGGGTGCAGGGAATCAATCAGCCCCAGCATTTT. Its translation: CASRVQGINQPQHF.

The J gene is TRBJ2-3, the V gene TRBV7-9, with 8 positions matching TRBD2. Germline loops: CDR1 SEHNR, CDR2 FQNEAQ (reference sequence). This CDR3 has 16 amino acids. V was pared by 5 bases and J by 3 bases, with 10 bases of the junction left unmatched. CDR3 loop: CASSPKLAEVTDTQYF. CDR3 sequence (DNA): TGTGCCAGCAGCCCAAAACTAGCGGAAGTAACAGATACGCAGTATTTT.